This T cell receptor beta chain was documented in a study of radiation and T cells in renal cell carcinoma. Study overall: Nephrectomy followed 15 Gy stereotactic body radiation by 4 weeks.

Germline V gene sequence: CDR1 SGHAT, CDR2 FQNNGV. This CDR3 has 13 residues. Deletions cut 6 bases from V and 7 bases from J, with 13 bases between. The repertoire was sequenced with immunoSEQ multiplex PCR; TCRdb's copy has only in-frame clones and lacks some. The sample yields tens of thousands of clones, about 80% seen once. The sample's time point: blood 2 weeks post-SBRT. Treatment described: 15 Gy SBRT to primary tumor, nephrectomy 4 weeks later. The patient's renal cell carcinoma had clear cell pathology. The sequence came from a woman aged 70-85 years with renal cell carcinoma. Sample: blood, taken from a patient whose treatment included radiotherapy and nephrectomy. The chain combines TRBV11-2 with TRBJ1-5; D is possibly TRBD1 (5 bases). The DNA for the CDR3 is TGTGCCAGCAGTTTCCAGACAGACCAGCCCCAGCATTTT. It yields the protein CASSFQTDQPQHF.